A single T cell receptor (beta chain) is shown here with its context. A quantity of about 0.5 to 1 ug RNA underwent reverse transcription using random hexamers. MiXCR, run by TCRdb on the immunoSEQ multiplex PCR reads, gives a single entry per CDR3 protein. The table includes 150,000 to 200,000 distinct CDR3 sequences, about 93% detected once. This sample was taken from a study of CD8 T cells in Susac syndrome. Germline CDR1 SEHNR, CDR2 FQNEAQ (reference sequence). V was clipped by 1 base and J by 6 bases; unmatched bases: 9. The CDR3 is made up of 17 amino acids. Material for sequencing was CD4+ T cells from PBMCs. V is TRBV7-9 and J is TRBJ2-1; TRBD2 matches 10 bases. This TCR was sampled from a human donor in good health. CDR3: CASSLVPLRTSGNEQFF. DNA of the CDR3: TGTGCCAGCAGCTTAGTACCCTTACGGACTAGCGGCAATGAGCAGTTCTTC.